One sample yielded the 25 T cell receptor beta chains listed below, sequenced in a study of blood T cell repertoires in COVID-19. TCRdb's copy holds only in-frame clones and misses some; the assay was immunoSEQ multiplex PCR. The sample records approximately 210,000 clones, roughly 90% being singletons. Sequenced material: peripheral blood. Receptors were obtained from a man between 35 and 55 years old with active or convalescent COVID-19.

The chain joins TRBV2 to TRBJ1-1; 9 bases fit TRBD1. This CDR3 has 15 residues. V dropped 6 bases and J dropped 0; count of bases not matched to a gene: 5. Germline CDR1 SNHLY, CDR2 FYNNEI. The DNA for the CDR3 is TGTGCCAGCAGGAACAGGGGGCGCTTGAACACTGAAGCTTTCTTT. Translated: CASRNRGRLNTEAFF.

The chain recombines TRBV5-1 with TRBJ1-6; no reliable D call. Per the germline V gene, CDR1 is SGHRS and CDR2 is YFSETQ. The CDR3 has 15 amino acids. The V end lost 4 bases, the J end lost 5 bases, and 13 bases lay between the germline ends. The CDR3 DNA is TGCGCCAGCAGCCCCGGAGGGCCCCATAATTCACCCCTCCACTTT. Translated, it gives CASSPGGPHNSPLHF.

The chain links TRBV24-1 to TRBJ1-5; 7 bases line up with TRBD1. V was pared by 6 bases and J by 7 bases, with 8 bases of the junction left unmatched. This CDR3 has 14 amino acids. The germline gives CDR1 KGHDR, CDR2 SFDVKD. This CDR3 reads CATSRDREGQPQHF. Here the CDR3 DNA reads TGTGCCACCAGTCGTGACAGGGAAGGGCAGCCCCAGCATTTT.

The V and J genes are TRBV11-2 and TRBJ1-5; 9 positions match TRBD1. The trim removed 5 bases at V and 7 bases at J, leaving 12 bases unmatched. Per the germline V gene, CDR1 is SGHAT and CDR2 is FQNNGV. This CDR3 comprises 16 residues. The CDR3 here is CASSGRTGEREQPQHF. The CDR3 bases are TGTGCCAGCAGCGGGCGGACAGGGGAAAGGGAGCAGCCCCAGCATTTT.

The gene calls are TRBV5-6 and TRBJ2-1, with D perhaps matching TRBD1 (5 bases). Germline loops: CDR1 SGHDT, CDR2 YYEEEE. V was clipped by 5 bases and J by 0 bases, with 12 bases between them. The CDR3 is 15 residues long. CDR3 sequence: CASRFDRGSYNEQFF. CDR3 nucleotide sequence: TGTGCCAGCAGGTTTGACAGAGGCTCCTACAATGAGCAGTTCTTC.

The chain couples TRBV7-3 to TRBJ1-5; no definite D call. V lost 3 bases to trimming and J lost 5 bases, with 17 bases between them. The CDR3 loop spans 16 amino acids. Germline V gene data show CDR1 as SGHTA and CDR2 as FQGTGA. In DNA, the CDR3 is TGTGCCAGCAGCTTGAAGCTTCCGTCACCTTATCAGCCCCAGCATTTT. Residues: CASSLKLPSPYQPQHF.

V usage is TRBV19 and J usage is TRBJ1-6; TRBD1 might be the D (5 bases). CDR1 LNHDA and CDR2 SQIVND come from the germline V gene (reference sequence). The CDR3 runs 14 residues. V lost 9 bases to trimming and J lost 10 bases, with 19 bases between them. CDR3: CASHPGDAWSPLHF. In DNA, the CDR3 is TGTGCCAGCCACCCGGGGGATGCTTGGTCACCCCTCCACTTT.

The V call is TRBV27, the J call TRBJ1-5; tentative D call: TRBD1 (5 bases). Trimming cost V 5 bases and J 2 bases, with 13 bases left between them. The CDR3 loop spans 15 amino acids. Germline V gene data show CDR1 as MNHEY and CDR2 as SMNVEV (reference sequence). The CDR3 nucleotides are TGTGCCAGCAGTCCCGCAGGGTACGGCAATCAGCCCCAGCATTTT. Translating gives CASSPAGYGNQPQHF.

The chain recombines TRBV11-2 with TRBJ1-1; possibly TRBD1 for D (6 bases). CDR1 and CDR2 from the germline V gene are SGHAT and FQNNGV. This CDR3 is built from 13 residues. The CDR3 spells CASGGAWNTEAFF. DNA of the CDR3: TGTGCATCGGGGGGGGCTTGGAACACTGAAGCTTTCTTT.

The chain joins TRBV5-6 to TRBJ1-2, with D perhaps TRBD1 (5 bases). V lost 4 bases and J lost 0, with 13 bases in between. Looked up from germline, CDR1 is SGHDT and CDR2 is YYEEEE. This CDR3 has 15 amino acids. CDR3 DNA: TGTGCCAGCAGCCCACGGGGGAAAGCTAACTATGGCTACACCTTC. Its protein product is CASSPRGKANYGYTF.

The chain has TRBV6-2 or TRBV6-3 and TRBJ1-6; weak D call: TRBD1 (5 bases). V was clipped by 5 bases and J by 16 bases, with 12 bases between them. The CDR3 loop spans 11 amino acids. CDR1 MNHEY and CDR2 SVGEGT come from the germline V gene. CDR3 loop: CASSRGFLLHF. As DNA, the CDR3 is TGTGCCAGCAGTAGGGGTTTCCTTCTCCACTTT.

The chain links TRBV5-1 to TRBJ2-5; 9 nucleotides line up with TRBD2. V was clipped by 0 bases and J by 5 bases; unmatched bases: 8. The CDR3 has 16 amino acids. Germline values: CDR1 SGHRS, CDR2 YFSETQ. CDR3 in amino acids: CASSLELAGAGETQYF. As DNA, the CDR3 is TGCGCCAGCAGCTTGGAGTTAGCGGGGGCCGGGGAGACCCAGTACTTC.

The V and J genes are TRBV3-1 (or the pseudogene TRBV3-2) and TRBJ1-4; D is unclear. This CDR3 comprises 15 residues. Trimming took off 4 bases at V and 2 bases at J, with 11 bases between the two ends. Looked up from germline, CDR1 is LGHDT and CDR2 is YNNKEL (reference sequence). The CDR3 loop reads CASSLRGSTNEKLFF. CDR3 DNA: TGTGCCAGCAGCCTGCGGGGATCGACTAATGAAAAACTGTTTTTT.

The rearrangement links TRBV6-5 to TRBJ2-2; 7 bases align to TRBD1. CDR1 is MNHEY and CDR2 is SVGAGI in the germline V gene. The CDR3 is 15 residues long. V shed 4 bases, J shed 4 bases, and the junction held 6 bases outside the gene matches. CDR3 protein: CASSFAGGRTGELFF. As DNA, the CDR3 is TGTGCCAGCAGTTTTGCAGGGGGTCGCACCGGGGAGCTGTTTTTT.

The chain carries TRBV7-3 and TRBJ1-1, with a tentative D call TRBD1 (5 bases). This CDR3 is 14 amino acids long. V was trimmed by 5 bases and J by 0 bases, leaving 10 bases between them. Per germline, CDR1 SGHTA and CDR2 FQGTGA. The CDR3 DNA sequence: TGTGCCAGCAGCCCAGGGAGGATGAACACTGAAGCTTTCTTT. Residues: CASSPGRMNTEAFF.

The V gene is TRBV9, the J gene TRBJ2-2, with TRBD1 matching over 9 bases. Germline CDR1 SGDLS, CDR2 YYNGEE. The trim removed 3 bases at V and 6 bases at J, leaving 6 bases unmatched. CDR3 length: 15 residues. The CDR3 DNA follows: TGTGCCAGCAGCGGGGACAGGGAGGGCCCCGGGGAGCTGTTTTTT. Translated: CASSGDREGPGELFF. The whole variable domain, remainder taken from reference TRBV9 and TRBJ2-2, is DSGVTQTPKHLITATGQRVTLRCSPRSGDLSVYWYQQSLDQGLQFLIQYYNGEERAKGNILERFSAQQFPDLHSELNLSSLELGDSALYFCASSGDREGPGELFFGEGSRLTVL.

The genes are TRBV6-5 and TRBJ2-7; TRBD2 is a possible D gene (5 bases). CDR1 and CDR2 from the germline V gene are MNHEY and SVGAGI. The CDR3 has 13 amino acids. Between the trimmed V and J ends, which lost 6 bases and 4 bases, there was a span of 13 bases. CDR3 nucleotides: TGTGCCAGCAGAAACCCCGGGATGTACGAGCAGTACTTC. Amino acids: CASRNPGMYEQYF.

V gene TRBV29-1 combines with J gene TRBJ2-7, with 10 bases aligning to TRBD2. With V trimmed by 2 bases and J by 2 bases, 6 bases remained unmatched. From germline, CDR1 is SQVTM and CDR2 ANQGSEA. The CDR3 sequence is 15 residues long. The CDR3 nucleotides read TGCAGCGTTGAACTAGCGGGAGTGTCGCCCTACGAGCAGTACTTC. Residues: CSVELAGVSPYEQYF.

CDR3 region: CASSQDPAGPYEQYF. For the CDR3, the DNA is TGCGCCAGCAGCCAAGATCCAGCGGGTCCCTACGAGCAGTACTTC. The chain is built from TRBV4-1 and TRBJ2-7; D possibly corresponds to TRBD2 (6 bases). Trimming stripped 0 bases from V and 2 bases from J, with 11 bases between. CDR1 is MGHRA, CDR2 YSYEKL, per germline. CDR3 length: 15 amino acids.

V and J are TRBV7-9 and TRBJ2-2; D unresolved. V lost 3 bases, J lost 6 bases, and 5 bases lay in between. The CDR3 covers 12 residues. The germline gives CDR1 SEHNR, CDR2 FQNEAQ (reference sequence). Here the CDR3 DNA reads TGTGCCAGCAGCTTGGCTCCCGGGGAGCTGTTTTTT. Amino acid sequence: CASSLAPGELFF.

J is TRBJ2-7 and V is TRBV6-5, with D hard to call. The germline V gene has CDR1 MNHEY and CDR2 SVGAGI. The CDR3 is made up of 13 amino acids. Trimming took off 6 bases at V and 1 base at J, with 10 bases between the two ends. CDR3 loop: CASSRPGSYEQYF. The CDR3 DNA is TGTGCCAGCAGCCGCCCCGGGTCCTACGAGCAGTACTTC.

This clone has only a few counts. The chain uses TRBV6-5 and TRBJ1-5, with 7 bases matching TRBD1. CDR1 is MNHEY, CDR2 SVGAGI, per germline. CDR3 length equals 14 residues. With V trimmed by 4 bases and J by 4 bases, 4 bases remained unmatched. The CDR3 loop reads CASSFRQGNQPQHF. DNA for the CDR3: TGTGCCAGCAGTTTCCGACAGGGTAATCAGCCCCAGCATTTT.

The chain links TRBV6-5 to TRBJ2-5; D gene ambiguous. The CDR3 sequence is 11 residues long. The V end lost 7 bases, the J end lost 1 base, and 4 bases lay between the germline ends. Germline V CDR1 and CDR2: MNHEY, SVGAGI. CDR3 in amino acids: CASKRQETQYF. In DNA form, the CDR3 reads TGTGCCAGCAAGCGCCAAGAGACCCAGTACTTC.

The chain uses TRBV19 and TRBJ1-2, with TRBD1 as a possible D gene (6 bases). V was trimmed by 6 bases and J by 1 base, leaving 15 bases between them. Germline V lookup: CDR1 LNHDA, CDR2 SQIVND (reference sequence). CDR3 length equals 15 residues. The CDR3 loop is CASRMRTDSNYGYTF. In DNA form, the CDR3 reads TGTGCCAGTAGGATGCGGACAGATAGTAACTATGGCTACACCTTC.

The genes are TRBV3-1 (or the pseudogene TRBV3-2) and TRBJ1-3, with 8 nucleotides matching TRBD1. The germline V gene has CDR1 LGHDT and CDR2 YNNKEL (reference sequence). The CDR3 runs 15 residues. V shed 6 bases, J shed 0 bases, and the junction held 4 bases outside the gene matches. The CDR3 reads CASRLTGGSGNTIYF. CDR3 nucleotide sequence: TGTGCCAGCAGACTCACAGGGGGCTCTGGAAACACCATATATTTT.